Below are 15 T cell receptor beta chains sequenced from a single sample in a study of blood T cell repertoires in COVID-19. Profiling relied on immunoSEQ multiplex PCR, and the TCRdb table lists in-frame clones only, not all of them. Of under 200,000 clones in the sample, about 80% are singletons; the top ten hold approximately 2.5%. The sequenced sample consisted of peripheral blood. The origin of the receptors is a human donor with acute or convalescent COVID-19. The donor label of this sample is uncertain.

The chain joins TRBV18 to TRBJ1-2, with D perhaps TRBD1 (5 bases). Germline values: CDR1 KGHSH, CDR2 LQKENI. CDR3 length equals 11 residues. Trimming removed 2 bases from V and 7 bases from J, with 5 bases in between. The CDR3 nucleotides read TGTGCCAGCTCACCAGGGGCTGGCTACACCTTC. Protein sequence: CASSPGAGYTF.

The chain couples TRBV3-1 (or the pseudogene TRBV3-2) to TRBJ2-3, with 10 nucleotides matching TRBD1. J was trimmed by 3 bases and V by 0 bases; bases with no gene match: 3. Germline V gives CDR1 LGHDT, CDR2 YNNKEL (reference sequence). The CDR3 runs to 16 residues. Here the CDR3 reads CASSQDAGQGTDTQYF. CDR3 DNA sequence: TGTGCCAGCAGCCAAGATGCGGGACAGGGGACAGATACGCAGTATTTT.

The chain is built from TRBV5-1 and TRBJ2-1; unclear D gene. This CDR3 region has 15 residues. CDR1 and CDR2 from the germline V gene are SGHRS and YFSETQ. The V end lost 2 bases, the J end lost 0 bases, and 9 bases lay between the germline ends. The CDR3 spells CASSFDWSSYNEQFF. CDR3 DNA: TGCGCCAGCAGCTTCGACTGGAGCTCCTACAATGAGCAGTTCTTC.

This sequence joins TRBV2 and TRBJ2-7; D may be TRBD1 (7 bases). Deletions cut 1 base from V and 3 bases from J, with 13 bases between. Germline V gene data show CDR1 as SNHLY and CDR2 as FYNNEI. CDR3 length: 15 amino acids. The CDR3 coding sequence is TGTGCCAGCAGTGAAGAGGCAGGGGGACTCTACGAGCAGTACTTC. This sequence encodes CASSEEAGGLYEQYF.

The chain employs TRBV6-5 and TRBJ1-1; possibly TRBD1 for D (5 bases). The CDR3 covers 14 residues. V was clipped by 6 bases and J by 7 bases, with 18 bases between them. Germline loops: CDR1 MNHEY, CDR2 SVGAGI. CDR3 region: CASRMAGQGYEAFF. CDR3 DNA sequence: TGTGCCAGCAGAATGGCTGGGCAGGGCTATGAAGCTTTCTTT.

The CDR3 reads CASSYTSNQPQHF. The DNA for the CDR3 is TGTGCCAGCAGCTATACAAGCAATCAGCCCCAGCATTTT. The V and J genes are TRBV5-8 and TRBJ1-5; D unclear. This CDR3 is built from 13 residues. Per the germline V gene, CDR1 is SGHTS and CDR2 is YDEGEE. Trimming pared 3 bases from V and 1 base from J, leaving 5 bases between.

V usage is TRBV5-4 and J usage is TRBJ2-3; D unresolved. The ends were cut back, 0 bases at V and 0 bases at J, with 5 bases in the middle. The CDR3 extends over 14 amino acids. Germline V lookup: CDR1 SGHNT, CDR2 YYREEE (reference sequence). The CDR3 nucleotides read TGTGCCAGCAGCTTGGGAGCTAGCACAGATACGCAGTATTTT. Residues: CASSLGASTDTQYF.

This clone was seen only once. This chain links TRBV23-1 with TRBJ1-1, with TRBD1 as a possible D gene (5 bases). TRBV23-1 is recorded as an ORF, its role being uncertain. V shed 5 bases and J shed 1 base, with 11 bases lying between them. The CDR3 sequence is 14 residues long. The CDR3 bases are TGCGCCAGCAGTGGGGCGGTTCCGAACACTGAAGCTTTCTTT. It is translated as CASSGAVPNTEAFF.

Only a few counts were recorded for this clone. This rearrangement joins TRBV7-9 to TRBJ1-1; D is possibly TRBD1 (5 bases). This CDR3 is 13 amino acids long. Deletions cut 5 bases from V and 1 base from J, with 8 bases between. The V gene's germline CDR1 is SEHNR and CDR2 FQNEAQ (reference sequence). CDR3 sequence: CASSRDRNTEAFF. CDR3 nucleotide sequence: TGTGCCAGCAGCCGTGACAGGAACACTGAAGCTTTCTTT. Complete variable domain (other parts from reference TRBV7-9 and TRBJ1-1): DTGVSQNPRHKITKRGQNVTFRCDPISEHNRLYWYRQTLGQGPEFLTYFQNEAQLEKSRLLSDRFSAERPKGSFSTLEIQRTEQGDSAMYLCASSRDRNTEAFFGQGTRLTVV.

V is TRBV28 and J is TRBJ1-4; unclear D gene. Between the trimmed V and J ends, which lost 5 bases and 16 bases, there was a span of 14 bases. The CDR3 extends over 11 amino acids. Germline values: CDR1 MDHEN, CDR2 SYDVKM. CDR3 sequence (DNA): TGTGCCAGCAGTGACACGGTTCAAGGGTTTTTT. It is translated as CASSDTVQGFF.

The chain uses TRBV30 and TRBJ2-5; TRBD2 matches at 7 bases. Germline assignment: CDR1 GTSNPN and CDR2 SVGIG (reference sequence). This CDR3 is built from 17 residues. V lost 3 bases to trimming and J lost 0 bases; unmatched junction nucleotides: 13. In DNA, the CDR3 is TGTGCCTGGAGGCCCCCCGGGCGGGGGATGTACCAAGAGACCCAGTACTTC. This encodes CAWRPPGRGMYQETQYF. Looking up the rest from reference TRBV30 and TRBJ2-5 gives the full variable domain: SQTIHQWPATLVQPVGSPLSLECTVEGTSNPNLYWYRQAAGRGLQLLFYSVGIGQISSEVPQNLSASRPQDRQFILSSKKLLLSDSGFYLCAWRPPGRGMYQETQYFGPGTRLLVL.

This chain connects TRBV11-2 to TRBJ2-7; 8 nucleotides agree with TRBD1. Germline V CDR1 and CDR2: SGHAT, FQNNGV. V shed 11 bases, J shed 4 bases, and the junction held 13 bases outside the gene matches. This CDR3 is 14 amino acids long. This CDR3 reads CACSGTGVSYEQYF. The CDR3, as DNA: TGTGCCTGTTCCGGGACAGGTGTCTCTTACGAGCAGTACTTC. Full variable domain (missing parts from reference TRBV11-2 and TRBJ2-7): EAGVAQSPRYKIIEKRQSVAFWCNPISGHATLYWYQQILGQGPKLLIQFQNNGVVDDSQLPKDRFSAERLKGVDSTLKIQPAKLEDSAVYLCACSGTGVSYEQYFGPGTRLTVT.

V and J are TRBV2 and TRBJ2-1, with 9 bases identical to TRBD2. Germline CDR1 and CDR2: SNHLY and FYNNEI. The trim removed 6 bases at V and 0 bases at J, leaving 6 bases unmatched. The CDR3 length is 16 residues. CDR3 amino acids: CASRPSGGNSYNEQFF. Written as DNA, the CDR3 is TGTGCCAGCAGACCAAGCGGGGGGAACTCCTACAATGAGCAGTTCTTC.

The rearrangement joins TRBV7-3 to TRBJ2-3; 8 bases are a match to TRBD2. The J segment lost 0 bases and the V segment lost 1 base, leaving 9 bases of the junction unmatched. This CDR3 has 18 residues. CDR1 is SGHTA, CDR2 FQGTGA, per germline. The CDR3 protein is CASSLRPGTRNSTDTQYF. The CDR3 bases are TGTGCCAGCAGCTTAAGACCCGGGACTAGAAATAGCACAGATACGCAGTATTTT.

This rearrangement joins TRBV28 to TRBJ2-7; tentatively, D is TRBD1 (5 bases). The CDR3 runs 11 residues. V lost 3 bases and J lost 5, with 5 bases in between. Germline V lookup: CDR1 MDHEN, CDR2 SYDVKM. For the CDR3, the DNA is TGTGCCAGCAGTTTCAGGGACGAGCAGTACTTC. As protein: CASSFRDEQYF.